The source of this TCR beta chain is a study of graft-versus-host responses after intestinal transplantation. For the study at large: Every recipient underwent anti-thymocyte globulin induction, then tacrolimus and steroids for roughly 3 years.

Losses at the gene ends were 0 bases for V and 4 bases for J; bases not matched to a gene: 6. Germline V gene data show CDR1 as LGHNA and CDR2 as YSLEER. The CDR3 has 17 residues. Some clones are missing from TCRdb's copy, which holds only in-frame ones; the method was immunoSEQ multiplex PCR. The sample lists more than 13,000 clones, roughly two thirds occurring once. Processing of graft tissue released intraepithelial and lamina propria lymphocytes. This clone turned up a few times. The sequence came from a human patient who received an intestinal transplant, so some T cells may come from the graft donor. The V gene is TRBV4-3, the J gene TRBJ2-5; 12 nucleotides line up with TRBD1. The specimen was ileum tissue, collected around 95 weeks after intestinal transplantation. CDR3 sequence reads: CASSQEVPGQGAETQYF. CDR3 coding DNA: TGCGCCAGCAGCCAAGAGGTCCCGGGACAGGGGGCAGAGACCCAGTACTTC.